This is a list of T cell receptor beta chains from one sample in a study of human T cells and chemical hapten exposure. TCRdb re-analysed the RACE reads in MiXCR, keeping a single row per CDR3 protein. The table has more than 300,000 distinct CDR3 sequences, 4% to 6% seen once. The material sequenced was whole blood, taken in connection with sensitization to the hapten diphenylcyclopropenone (DPC). The receptor set was obtained from a woman in her fifties or sixties with alopecia areata. Some clones in this sample may be carry-over from other donors' samples. Each CDR3 is given with its conserved first and last residue. Each record gives: D gene, V gene, clone size, J gene, CDR3 DNA, CDR3 protein. D genes are given only for firm matches. Where a row states a size, it is once, few, many or the class of an expanded clone; other rows omit it.

d_call: NA; v_call: TRBV7-2; clone_size: few; j_call: TRBJ2-1; cdr3_nt: TGTGCCAGCAGTACGGGACCGGGGGCTTACAATGAGCAGTTCTTC; cdr3_aa: CASSTGPGAYNEQFF
d_call: TRBD1; v_call: TRBV20-1; clone_size: many; j_call: TRBJ1-2; cdr3_nt: TGCAGTGCGGATACAGGGGATTGGTATGGCTACACCTTC; cdr3_aa: CSADTGDWYGYTF
d_call: NA; v_call: TRBV20-1; clone_size: many; j_call: TRBJ2-7; cdr3_nt: TGCAGTGCTCCCATACCGGGCGGAAGCTCCTACGAGCAGTACTTC; cdr3_aa: CSAPIPGGSSYEQYF
d_call: TRBD1; v_call: TRBV25-1; clone_size: NA; j_call: TRBJ1-1; cdr3_nt: TGTGCCAGCAGGCCGGGACAGGCGGGAGTCGCTGAAGCTTTCTTT; cdr3_aa: CASRPGQAGVAEAFF
d_call: NA; v_call: TRBV20-1; clone_size: many; j_call: TRBJ1-1; cdr3_nt: TGCAGTGCTAGAGATTGGGCGAATGAAGCTTTCTTT; cdr3_aa: CSARDWANEAFF
d_call: TRBD2; v_call: TRBV12-3/TRBV12-4; clone_size: NA; j_call: TRBJ2-1; cdr3_nt: TGTGCCAGCAGCACCGGACTAGCGCTCTACAATGAGCAGTTCTTC; cdr3_aa: CASSTGLALYNEQFF
d_call: NA; v_call: TRBV13; clone_size: many; j_call: TRBJ1-5; cdr3_nt: TGTGCCAGCAGCTTAGGACTAGCGGGCCAGACTAGCACAGATACGCAGCATTTT; cdr3_aa: CASSLGLAGQTSTDTQHF
d_call: TRBD1; v_call: TRBV29-1; clone_size: many; j_call: TRBJ1-5; cdr3_nt: TGCAGCGTTTCCTTCGGGACAGCTAGCAATCAGCCCCAGCATTTT; cdr3_aa: CSVSFGTASNQPQHF
d_call: NA; v_call: TRBV27; clone_size: few; j_call: TRBJ2-1; cdr3_nt: TGTGCCAGCAGCGGTTACAATAGCCCGGATTCCAATGAGCAGTTCTTC; cdr3_aa: CASSGYNSPDSNEQFF
d_call: NA; v_call: TRBV4-2; clone_size: few; j_call: TRBJ1-6; cdr3_nt: TGTGCCAGCAGCCAAGGGACGGGGTATAATTCACCCCTCCACTTT; cdr3_aa: CASSQGTGYNSPLHF
d_call: NA; v_call: TRBV28; clone_size: many; j_call: TRBJ2-7; cdr3_nt: TGTGCCAGCAGTTTCGGTACTTCCTACGAGCAGTACTTC; cdr3_aa: CASSFGTSYEQYF
d_call: NA; v_call: TRBV27; clone_size: many; j_call: TRBJ1-1; cdr3_nt: TGTGCCAGCAGTTTCTTTGGAGGTACCGCTGAAGCTTTCTTT; cdr3_aa: CASSFFGGTAEAFF
d_call: NA; v_call: TRBV25-1; clone_size: few; j_call: TRBJ2-5; cdr3_nt: TGTGCCAGCAGTGAGACCTCTAGACCTGAGACCCAGTACTTC; cdr3_aa: CASSETSRPETQYF
d_call: NA; v_call: TRBV20-1; clone_size: NA; j_call: TRBJ2-5; cdr3_nt: TGCAGTGCCCCCCCAAATGGGGTCATGGAGACCCAGTACTTC; cdr3_aa: CSAPPNGVMETQYF
d_call: NA; v_call: TRBV7-8; clone_size: many; j_call: TRBJ2-5; cdr3_nt: TGTGCCAGCAGCTCACAACAAGAGACCCAGTACTTC; cdr3_aa: CASSSQQETQYF
d_call: NA; v_call: TRBV30; clone_size: few; j_call: TRBJ2-7; cdr3_nt: TGTGCCTGGAGTCCTTCGGGACTTTCCTACGAGCAGTACTTC; cdr3_aa: CAWSPSGLSYEQYF
d_call: NA; v_call: TRBV15; clone_size: many; j_call: TRBJ2-2; cdr3_nt: TGTGCCACCAGCAGAGCGGGGGTCGGGGAGCTGTTTTTT; cdr3_aa: CATSRAGVGELFF
d_call: TRBD2; v_call: TRBV28; clone_size: NA; j_call: TRBJ2-1; cdr3_nt: TGTGCCAGCAGGGGAGGGGCTAGCGAGTACAATGAGCAGTTCTTC; cdr3_aa: CASRGGASEYNEQFF
d_call: NA; v_call: TRBV6-5; clone_size: many; j_call: TRBJ2-3; cdr3_nt: TGTGCCAGCAGTTCCCCGAGGGGGGATACGCAGTATTTT; cdr3_aa: CASSSPRGDTQYF
d_call: NA; v_call: TRBV9; clone_size: many; j_call: TRBJ1-5; cdr3_nt: TGTGCCAGCAGCGTGGAAGGACAGATCAATCAGCCCCAGCATTTT; cdr3_aa: CASSVEGQINQPQHF
d_call: NA; v_call: TRBV4-1; clone_size: many; j_call: TRBJ1-1; cdr3_nt: TGCGCCAGCAGCCAGGGACGGAGCACTGAAGCTTTCTTT; cdr3_aa: CASSQGRSTEAFF
d_call: NA; v_call: TRBV10-3; clone_size: NA; j_call: TRBJ1-2; cdr3_nt: TGTGCCATCACACAGAAGGCGAGGGAGGGCTACACCTTC; cdr3_aa: CAITQKAREGYTF
d_call: NA; v_call: TRBV12-3/TRBV12-4; clone_size: NA; j_call: TRBJ2-7; cdr3_nt: TGTGACAGTGGGAGCCTAGGCGAGCAGTACTTC; cdr3_aa: CDSGSLGEQYF
d_call: TRBD2; v_call: TRBV5-1; clone_size: NA; j_call: TRBJ2-5; cdr3_nt: TGCGCCAGCAGCTTGGGTATAGCGGGAGGACAAGAGACCCAGTACTTC; cdr3_aa: CASSLGIAGGQETQYF
d_call: NA; v_call: TRBV12-3/TRBV12-4; clone_size: many; j_call: TRBJ2-7; cdr3_nt: TGTGCCAGCATTTTGACAGGACCTCCTTCCTACGAGCAGTACTTC; cdr3_aa: CASILTGPPSYEQYF
d_call: NA; v_call: TRBV20-1; clone_size: NA; j_call: TRBJ1-3; cdr3_nt: TGCAGTGCTAGACGGGGCTCTGGAAACACCATATATTTT; cdr3_aa: CSARRGSGNTIYF
d_call: TRBD2; v_call: TRBV20-1; clone_size: few; j_call: TRBJ2-7; cdr3_nt: TGCAGTGCCAAAGGACTAGCCCACGAGCAGTACTTC; cdr3_aa: CSAKGLAHEQYF
d_call: NA; v_call: TRBV27; clone_size: few; j_call: TRBJ2-3; cdr3_nt: TGTGCCAGCAGTTTATTACCGGGGGTGGTGACAGATACGCAGTATTTT; cdr3_aa: CASSLLPGVVTDTQYF
d_call: NA; v_call: TRBV28; clone_size: few; j_call: TRBJ1-5; cdr3_nt: TGTGCCAGCAGTGCCGCGGGTAGCAATCAGCCCCAGCATTTT; cdr3_aa: CASSAAGSNQPQHF
d_call: NA; v_call: TRBV5-1; clone_size: NA; j_call: TRBJ2-3; cdr3_nt: TGCGCCAGCAGTCGCATCGGGACGGAGACAGATACGCAGTATTTT; cdr3_aa: CASSRIGTETDTQYF
d_call: NA; v_call: TRBV4-3; clone_size: few; j_call: TRBJ2-7; cdr3_nt: TGCGCCAGCAGCCAAGGTCCGGGAGATTTTGACGAGCAGTACTTC; cdr3_aa: CASSQGPGDFDEQYF
d_call: NA; v_call: TRBV27; clone_size: few; j_call: TRBJ2-1; cdr3_nt: TGTGCCAGCAGTGCGGCTTTACAGGAGCAGTTCTTC; cdr3_aa: CASSAALQEQFF
d_call: NA; v_call: TRBV6-2/TRBV6-3; clone_size: NA; j_call: TRBJ2-1; cdr3_nt: TGTGCCAGCAGCCACAGCAATGAGCAGTTCTTC; cdr3_aa: CASSHSNEQFF
d_call: NA; v_call: TRBV6-2/TRBV6-3; clone_size: many; j_call: TRBJ2-1; cdr3_nt: TGTGCCAGCAGCCCTGGGGTCTACAATGAGCAGTTCTTC; cdr3_aa: CASSPGVYNEQFF
d_call: NA; v_call: TRBV14; clone_size: few; j_call: TRBJ2-7; cdr3_nt: TGTGCCAGCAGCCAAGGGGGGGCCCTCGAGCAGTACTTC; cdr3_aa: CASSQGGALEQYF
d_call: TRBD1; v_call: TRBV20-1; clone_size: many; j_call: TRBJ2-2; cdr3_nt: TGCAGTGCTCGGGACAGGGTGGCCACCGGGGAGCTGTTTTTT; cdr3_aa: CSARDRVATGELFF
d_call: TRBD1; v_call: TRBV18; clone_size: few; j_call: TRBJ1-5; cdr3_nt: TGTGCCAGCTCACCAGGGACAGGAGTCAATCAGCCCCAGCATTTT; cdr3_aa: CASSPGTGVNQPQHF
d_call: TRBD2; v_call: TRBV7-2; clone_size: many; j_call: TRBJ2-3; cdr3_nt: TGTGCCAGCAGCTACGAGCGGGGGGCCACAGATACGCAGTATTTT; cdr3_aa: CASSYERGATDTQYF
d_call: NA; v_call: TRBV20-1; clone_size: NA; j_call: TRBJ2-3; cdr3_nt: TGCAGTGCTAGAGAGGGCGCATTCACAGATACGCAGTATTTT; cdr3_aa: CSAREGAFTDTQYF
d_call: TRBD1; v_call: TRBV20-1; clone_size: few; j_call: TRBJ1-4; cdr3_nt: TGCAGTGCTATCCGACCGGGACAGGGTAATGAAAAACTGTTTTTT; cdr3_aa: CSAIRPGQGNEKLFF